The 5 T cell receptor beta chains reported below all come from one sample, sequenced in a study of human CD8 memory T cell subsets. A UMI-labeled 5' RACE approach was the method that produced the TCR beta libraries. One entry per CDR3 protein, without DNA, is what TCRdb gives after re-calling the 5' RACE reads. The repertoire table contains some 7,000 distinct CDR3 sequences. Sequencing was performed on CD8+ T cells from PBMCs. The source is a human donor in good health.

This clonotype ranks as medium-sized in terms of frequency. This chain joins TRBV4-1 and TRBJ1-2; TCRdb returns TRBD1, unconfirmable since there is no DNA. Per germline, CDR1 MGHRA and CDR2 YSYEKL. This CDR3 contains 15 residues. The CDR3 here is CASSFRQGGDYGYTF.

The chain uses TRBV28 and TRBJ2-7; checking the TCRdb D call of TRBD2 is not possible without DNA. The CDR3 sequence is 14 residues long. Per the germline V gene, CDR1 is MDHEN and CDR2 is SYDVKM. CDR3 amino acids: CASSPVGETGEQYF.

The V and J genes are TRBV6-5 and TRBJ2-7; absent DNA, TCRdb's TRBD2 call cannot be checked. The germline CDR1 and CDR2 sequences are MNHEY and SVGAGI. The CDR3 runs to 14 residues. The CDR3 region is CASSPGLAAYEQYF.

The chain recombines TRBV5-1 with TRBJ2-7. The CDR3 loop spans 14 amino acids. Germline V lookup: CDR1 SGHRS, CDR2 YFSETQ. CDR3: CASSLGQGFHEQYF.

V usage is TRBV6-6 and J usage is TRBJ2-7. CDR3 length equals 11 residues. Per germline, CDR1 MNHNY and CDR2 SVGAGI (reference sequence). This CDR3 reads CASRSTYEQYF.